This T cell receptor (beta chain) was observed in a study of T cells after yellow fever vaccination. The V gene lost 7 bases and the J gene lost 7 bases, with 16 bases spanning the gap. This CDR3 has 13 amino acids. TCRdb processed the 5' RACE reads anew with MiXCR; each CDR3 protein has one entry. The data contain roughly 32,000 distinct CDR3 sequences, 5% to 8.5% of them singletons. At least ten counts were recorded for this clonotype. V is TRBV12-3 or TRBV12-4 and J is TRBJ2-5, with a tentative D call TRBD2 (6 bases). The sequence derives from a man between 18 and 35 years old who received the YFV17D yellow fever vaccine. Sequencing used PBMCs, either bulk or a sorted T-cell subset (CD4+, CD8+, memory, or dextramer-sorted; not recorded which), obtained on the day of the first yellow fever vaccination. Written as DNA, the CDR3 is TGTGCCAGCACCAGGCGAGCGCGGGGGACCCAGTACTTC. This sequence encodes CASTRRARGTQYF.